The 22 T cell receptor beta chains below were found in one sample sequenced in a study of blood T cell repertoires in COVID-19. TCRdb keeps only in-frame clones here, not all; method: immunoSEQ multiplex PCR. The sample records roughly 300,000 clones, approximately 90% being singletons. Sequencing was performed on PBMCs or T cells enriched from blood (not recorded which). The source of these receptors is a woman between 40 and 55 years old with acute COVID-19.

The gene calls are TRBV13 and TRBJ1-1, with D possibly TRBD1 on 6 matching bases. V was pared by 6 bases and J by 8 bases, with 10 bases between. Germline CDR1 is PRHDT and CDR2 is FYEKMQ (reference sequence). The CDR3 totals 11 residues. The DNA for the CDR3 is TGTGCCAGCAGTACGGGGACAGAAGCTTTCTTT. Translated: CASSTGTEAFF.

The chain has TRBV28 and TRBJ1-1; no clear D gene. The V end lost 3 bases, the J end lost 1 base, and 6 bases lay between the germline ends. There are 13 residues in the CDR3. Germline-derived CDR1 and CDR2 are MDHEN and SYDVKM. This CDR3 reads CASSFSRNTEAFF. The CDR3 bases are TGTGCCAGCAGTTTCTCCAGGAACACTGAAGCTTTCTTT.

This chain connects TRBV27 to TRBJ1-2; D is unresolved. This CDR3 comprises 14 residues. V lost 8 bases and J 3 bases, leaving 16 bases between the germline ends. CDR1 and CDR2 from the germline V gene are MNHEY and SMNVEV (reference sequence). The DNA of the CDR3 is TGTGCCAGCCGAAACAGATACCTGCACTATGGCTACACCTTC. It is translated as CASRNRYLHYGYTF.

The chain links TRBV11-2 to TRBJ1-1; tentative D call: TRBD1 (6 bases). CDR1 and CDR2 (germline): SGHAT, FQNNGV. V was clipped by 5 bases and J by 1 base, with 11 bases between them. This CDR3 has 14 amino acids. CDR3: CASSAGTQNTEAFF. The CDR3 coding sequence is TGTGCCAGCAGCGCCGGGACACAGAACACTGAAGCTTTCTTT.

The V call is TRBV9, the J call TRBJ1-2, with TRBD1 identical over 7 bases. The trim removed 1 base at V and 1 base at J, leaving 4 bases unmatched. Germline CDR1 is SGDLS and CDR2 is YYNGEE. The length of the CDR3 is 15 residues. The CDR3 coding sequence is TGTGCCAGCAGCGTACAGGGGGAGGTTAACTATGGCTACACCTTC. This gives the protein CASSVQGEVNYGYTF.

V and J are TRBV30 and TRBJ1-2; D may be TRBD1 (6 bases). The V end lost 4 bases, the J end lost 3 bases, and 12 bases lay between the germline ends. This CDR3 contains 13 residues. CDR1 is GTSNPN and CDR2 is SVGIG in the germline V gene (reference sequence). CDR3 sequence (DNA): TGTGCCTGGATTGGGGACAAGTACTATGGCTACACCTTC. It codes for CAWIGDKYYGYTF.

J is TRBJ1-4 and V is TRBV5-8; 10 bases are a match to TRBD1. The CDR3 consists of 16 residues. V dropped 7 bases and J dropped 3; count of bases not matched to a gene: 9. The germline V gene has CDR1 SGHTS and CDR2 YDEGEE. CDR3 nucleotide sequence: TGTGCCAGCGGGCCTGGGACAGGGGCCTCTAATGAAAAACTGTTTTTT. Translation gives CASGPGTGASNEKLFF.

For the CDR3, the DNA is TGTGCCAGCAGTGACTCTAGCGGGGGGGCCAATGAGCAGTTCTTC. Encoded protein: CASSDSSGGANEQFF. V and J are TRBV6-4 and TRBJ2-1, with 11 bases that match TRBD2. The germline V gene has CDR1 MRHNA and CDR2 SNTAGT. The CDR3 is made up of 15 amino acids. The J segment lost 6 bases and the V segment lost 0 bases, leaving 1 base of the junction unmatched.

V and J are TRBV15 and TRBJ2-7, with D tentatively TRBD2 (6 bases). V lost 0 bases and J lost 5, with 17 bases in between. This CDR3 has 16 amino acids. Germline-derived CDR1 and CDR2 are LNHNV and YYDKDF (reference sequence). DNA for the CDR3: TGTGCCACCAGCAGAGACCCCCCCGGGGGTAGGGACGAGCAGTACTTC. Translation gives CATSRDPPGGRDEQYF. Looking up the rest from reference TRBV15 and TRBJ2-7 gives the full variable domain: DAMVIQNPRYQVTQFGKPVTLSCSQTLNHNVMYWYQQKSSQAPKLLFHYYDKDFNNEADTPDNFQSRRPNTSFCFLDIRSPGLGDTAMYLCATSRDPPGGRDEQYFGPGTRLTVT.

This chain uses TRBV3-1 (or the pseudogene TRBV3-2) with TRBJ1-4, with D possibly TRBD1 on 5 matching bases. There are 15 residues in the CDR3. Trimming removed 0 bases at V and 5 bases at J, with 10 bases between. Germline CDR1 reads LGHDT; CDR2 reads YNNKEL (reference sequence). The CDR3: CASSQEQGLNEKLFF. CDR3 nucleotides: TGTGCCAGCAGCCAAGAGCAGGGACTCAATGAAAAACTGTTTTTT.

This chain uses TRBV27 with TRBJ1-5, with 7 positions matching TRBD1. The CDR3 contains 15 residues. Looked up from germline, CDR1 is MNHEY and CDR2 is SMNVEV (reference sequence). J was trimmed by 2 bases and V by 6 bases; bases with no gene match: 7. The CDR3 nucleotides read TGTGCCAGCAGGCTACAGGGGTTAGGCAATCAGCCCCAGCATTTT. Translated: CASRLQGLGNQPQHF.

The chain is built from TRBV2 and TRBJ2-7, with D tentatively TRBD1 (6 bases). Trimming took off 8 bases at V and 5 bases at J, with 19 bases between the two ends. CDR1 and CDR2 from the germline V gene are SNHLY and FYNNEI. There are 14 residues in the CDR3. The DNA for the CDR3 is TGTGCCAGCCGGTTCGAACAGGGTCCCCACGAGCAGTACTTC. It translates to CASRFEQGPHEQYF.

The rearrangement uses TRBV2 and TRBJ1-4, with D tentatively TRBD1 (6 bases). V lost 6 bases and J 5 bases, leaving 10 bases between the germline ends. Per germline, CDR1 SNHLY and CDR2 FYNNEI. This CDR3 has 13 residues. The CDR3 is CASSSGQNEKLFF. The DNA of the CDR3 is TGTGCCAGCAGCTCCGGACAGAATGAAAAACTGTTTTTT. Variable domain in full (rest from reference TRBV2 and TRBJ1-4): EPEVTQTPSHQVTQMGQEVILRCVPISNHLYFYWYRQILGQKVEFLVSFYNNEISEKSEIFDDQFSVERPDGSNFTLKIRSTKLEDSAMYFCASSSGQNEKLFFGSGTQLSVL.

The chain recombines TRBV29-1 with TRBJ2-7, with a possible D match to TRBD2 (6 bases). Germline loops: CDR1 SQVTM, CDR2 ANQGSEA. This CDR3 is 13 amino acids long. V lost 3 bases and J lost 3, with 12 bases in between. This CDR3 is CSVDPGSGYEQYF. Written as DNA, the CDR3 is TGCAGCGTTGACCCCGGGAGTGGCTACGAGCAGTACTTC.

The genes are TRBV9 and TRBJ2-3; D may be TRBD1 (6 bases). V lost 0 bases, J lost 6 bases, and 14 bases lay in between. Germline V lookup: CDR1 SGDLS, CDR2 YYNGEE. CDR3 length equals 15 residues. CDR3 DNA sequence: TGTGCCAGCAGCGTAGCTACAGGGTCGGTTGATACGCAGTATTTT. Its translation: CASSVATGSVDTQYF. Supplemented by reference TRBV9 and TRBJ2-3, the full variable domain reads DSGVTQTPKHLITATGQRVTLRCSPRSGDLSVYWYQQSLDQGLQFLIQYYNGEERAKGNILERFSAQQFPDLHSELNLSSLELGDSALYFCASSVATGSVDTQYFGPGTRLTVL.

The chain joins TRBV30 to TRBJ1-1, with D perhaps matching TRBD1 (6 bases). Trimming pared 0 bases from V and 8 bases from J, leaving 10 bases between. CDR1 is GTSNPN and CDR2 is SVGIG in the germline V gene (reference sequence). The CDR3 is 12 amino acids. The chain's CDR3 is CAWSVFQGEAFF. The CDR3 bases are TGTGCCTGGAGTGTATTCCAGGGGGAAGCTTTCTTT.

This rearrangement joins TRBV7-9 to TRBJ2-1; D uncertain. Germline lookup yields CDR1 SEHNR and CDR2 FQNEAQ (reference sequence). The CDR3 totals 13 residues. The V end lost 1 base, the J end lost 5 bases, and 6 bases lay between the germline ends. The DNA of the CDR3 is TGTGCCAGCAGCTTAGTCACGGACAATGAGCAGTTCTTC. Translating it yields CASSLVTDNEQFF.

The chain has TRBV11-1 and TRBJ2-7, with 7 nucleotides matching TRBD2. This CDR3 region has 15 residues. Per the germline V gene, CDR1 is SGHAT and CDR2 is FQDESV (reference sequence). The trim removed 1 base at V and 5 bases at J, leaving 8 bases unmatched. The CDR3 sequence: CASSLGTRGSDEQYF. The CDR3 bases are TGTGCCAGCAGCTTAGGGACTAGGGGATCGGACGAGCAGTACTTC.

This clone was detected only a few times. This sequence joins TRBV3-1 (or the pseudogene TRBV3-2) and TRBJ2-6, with TRBD2 matching over 11 bases. Looked up from germline, CDR1 is LGHDT and CDR2 is YNNKEL (reference sequence). Germline trimming cut 4 bases from V and 4 bases from J; bases unmatched to any gene: 3. CDR3 length: 16 residues. The CDR3 nucleotides are TGTGCCAGCAGCCCCCGGACTAGCGGGGGGGCCAACGTCCTGACTTTC. Translated: CASSPRTSGGANVLTF.

The gene calls are TRBV2 and TRBJ2-2; D is possibly TRBD1 (6 bases). V lost 5 bases and J lost 4, with 14 bases in between. The CDR3 length is 15 residues. Looked up from germline, CDR1 is SNHLY and CDR2 is FYNNEI. In nucleotides, the CDR3 is TGTGCCAGCAGTCAACAGGGAGTCAGCACCGGGGAGCTGTTTTTT. This translates into CASSQQGVSTGELFF.

This rearrangement joins TRBV2 to TRBJ2-7, with 8 bases matching TRBD1. The CDR3 totals 13 residues. CDR1 is SNHLY, CDR2 FYNNEI, per germline. V lost 8 bases to trimming and J lost 1 base; unmatched junction nucleotides: 4. The CDR3 coding sequence is TGTGCCAGCGCAAGACAGGGGTCCTACGAGCAGTACTTC. Protein sequence: CASARQGSYEQYF.

The chain couples TRBV5-5 to TRBJ1-2; D is undetermined. Germline-derived CDR1 and CDR2 are SGHKS and YYEKEE (reference sequence). The CDR3 sequence is 13 residues long. V dropped 5 bases and J dropped 3 bases, with 11 bases sitting between them. The CDR3: CASRPGRDYGYTF. CDR3 nucleotide sequence: TGTGCCAGCAGACCCGGGCGGGACTATGGCTACACCTTC.